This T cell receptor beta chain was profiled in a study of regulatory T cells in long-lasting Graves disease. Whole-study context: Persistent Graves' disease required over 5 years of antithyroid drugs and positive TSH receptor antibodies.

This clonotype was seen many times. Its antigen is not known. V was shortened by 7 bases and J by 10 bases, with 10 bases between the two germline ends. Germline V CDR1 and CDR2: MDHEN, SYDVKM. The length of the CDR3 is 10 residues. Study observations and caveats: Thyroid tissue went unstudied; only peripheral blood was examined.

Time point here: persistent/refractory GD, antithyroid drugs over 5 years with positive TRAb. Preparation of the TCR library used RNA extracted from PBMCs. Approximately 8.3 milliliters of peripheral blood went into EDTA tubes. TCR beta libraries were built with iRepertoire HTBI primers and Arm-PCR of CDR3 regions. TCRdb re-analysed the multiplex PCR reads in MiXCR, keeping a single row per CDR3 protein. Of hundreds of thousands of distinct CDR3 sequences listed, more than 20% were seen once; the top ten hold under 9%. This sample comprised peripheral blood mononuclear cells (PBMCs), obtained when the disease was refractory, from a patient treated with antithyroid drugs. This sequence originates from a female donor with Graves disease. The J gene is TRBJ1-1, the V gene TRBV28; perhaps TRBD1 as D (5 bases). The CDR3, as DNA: TGTGCCAGCATCGGGGCGGGAGCTTTCTTT. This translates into CASIGAGAFF.